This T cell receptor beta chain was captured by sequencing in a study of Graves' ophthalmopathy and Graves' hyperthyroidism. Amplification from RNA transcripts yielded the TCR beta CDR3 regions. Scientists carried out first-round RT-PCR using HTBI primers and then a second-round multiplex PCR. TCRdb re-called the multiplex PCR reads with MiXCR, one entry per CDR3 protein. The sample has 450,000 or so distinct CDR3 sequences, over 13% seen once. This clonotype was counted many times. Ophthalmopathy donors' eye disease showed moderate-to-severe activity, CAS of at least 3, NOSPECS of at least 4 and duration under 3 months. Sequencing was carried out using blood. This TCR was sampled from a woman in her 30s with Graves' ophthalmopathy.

In DNA form, the CDR3 reads TGTGCCAGCAGACCCGGACTAGCGGGAGCCTCCTACGAGCAGTACTTC. It translates to CASRPGLAGASYEQYF. The V and J genes are TRBV28 and TRBJ2-7, with 13 bases lining up with TRBD2. Germline lookup yields CDR1 MDHEN and CDR2 SYDVKM. The V gene end was trimmed by 6 bases and the J gene end by 0 bases; junction bases not matched to a gene: 5. The CDR3 contains 16 residues.